What follows are 31 T cell receptor beta chains derived from one specimen sequenced in a study of T cell clonotyping in hematopoietic cell transplantation. Sequenced by immunoSEQ multiplex PCR; TCRdb stores in-frame clones only, minus some. Found here are more than 70,000 clones, 96% of them singletons; the top ten hold 1.5% to 2%. This sample's time point: recipient sample about 28 days before transplant, after cytoreduction. The sample here was peripheral blood mononuclear cells, taken before stem cell transplant. Receptors originate from a woman aged 45-59 years with acute myeloid leukemia. Some clones in this sample may be carry-over from other donors' samples.

V gene TRBV30 combines with J gene TRBJ1-2; D ambiguous. CDR3 size: 13 residues. Germline V gene lookup returns CDR1 GTSNPN and CDR2 SVGIG (reference sequence). V shed 2 bases and J shed 3 bases, with 10 bases lying between them. This CDR3 is CAWSSGAHYGYTF. The CDR3 DNA follows: TGTGCCTGGAGTTCAGGAGCCCACTATGGCTACACCTTC.

This sequence joins TRBV14 and TRBJ2-5; tentative D call: TRBD2 (7 bases). The V gene's germline CDR1 is SGHDN and CDR2 FVKESK. CDR3 length: 14 amino acids. Trimming left V 4 bases short and J 5 bases short, with 14 bases between. The CDR3 nucleotides are TGTGCCAGCAGCCCGCTGGGGGGGCGTGAGACCCAGTACTTC. Its protein product is CASSPLGGRETQYF.

The J gene is TRBJ2-7, the V gene TRBV4-1; 8 nucleotides align to TRBD1. The germline CDR1 and CDR2 sequences are MGHRA and YSYEKL. V was clipped by 1 base and J by 6 bases; unmatched bases: 8. CDR3 length: 15 amino acids. For the CDR3, the DNA is TGCGCCAGCAGCCAAGTTTTCAGGACAGGGTTCGAGCAGTACTTC. Amino acid sequence: CASSQVFRTGFEQYF.

The CDR3 loop is CASTVKGRDRGFGNQPQHF. CDR3 coding DNA: TGTGCCAGTACCGTAAAGGGCCGGGACAGGGGATTCGGCAATCAGCCCCAGCATTTT. V usage is TRBV19 and J usage is TRBJ1-5; 10 nucleotides match TRBD1. The junction had 17 bases not matched to a gene; V was cut back by 7 bases and J by 2 bases. The CDR3 runs 19 residues. From germline, CDR1 is LNHDA and CDR2 SQIVND (reference sequence).

This chain connects TRBV5-1 to TRBJ1-2; TRBD1 agrees at 10 bases. CDR1 is SGHRS and CDR2 is YFSETQ in the germline V gene. V was clipped by 7 bases and J by 7 bases; unmatched bases: 10. This CDR3 comprises 14 residues. The CDR3 DNA reads as TGCGCCAGCTCAGGAGACAGGGGGCAAGGTGGCTACACCTTC. Amino acid sequence: CASSGDRGQGGYTF. Supplemented by reference TRBV5-1 and TRBJ1-2, the full variable domain reads KAGVTQTPRYLIKTRGQQVTLSCSPISGHRSVSWYQQTPGQGLQFLFEYFSETQRNKGNFPGRFSGRQFSNSRSEMNVSTLELGDSALYLCASSGDRGQGGYTFGSGTRLTVV.

V usage is TRBV7-8 and J usage is TRBJ2-7; TRBD1 might be the D (5 bases). V was cut by 0 bases and J by 2 bases, with 14 bases left in between. The germline CDR1 and CDR2 sequences are SGHVS and FQNEAQ. The CDR3 is 16 residues long. The CDR3 nucleotides are TGTGCCAGCAGCTTAGCCTCACAGGCCCGTCCCTACGAGCAGTACTTC. Its protein is CASSLASQARPYEQYF.

The J gene is TRBJ2-6, the V gene TRBV27; weak D call: TRBD2 (5 bases). Germline V gene data show CDR1 as MNHEY and CDR2 as SMNVEV (reference sequence). V was trimmed by 5 bases and J by 0 bases, leaving 17 bases between them. This CDR3 is 18 amino acids long. CDR3 sequence (DNA): TGTGCCAGCAGTACCCCCGGGGTAATTGGCTCTGGGGCCAACGTCCTGACTTTC. Its translation: CASSTPGVIGSGANVLTF.

The genes are TRBV30 and TRBJ2-7; TRBD1 or TRBD2 may be the D gene (5 bases each). V was shortened by 8 bases and J by 11 bases, with 16 bases between the two germline ends. This CDR3 has 10 residues. In germline, CDR1 is GTSNPN, CDR2 SVGIG (reference sequence). CDR3: CAGSGTNKYF. CDR3 sequence (DNA): TGTGCCGGTTCGGGGACCAACAAGTACTTC.

This chain connects TRBV11-2 to TRBJ1-1; D remains unclear. Trimming pared 5 bases from V and 1 base from J, leaving 11 bases between. Germline CDR1 and CDR2: SGHAT and FQNNGV. This CDR3 region has 14 residues. CDR3 nucleotide sequence: TGTGCCAGCAGCCCACTCCGGGAGAACACTGAAGCTTTCTTT. Its protein is CASSPLRENTEAFF.

CDR3 sequence: CASRPHQGSQPQHF. The CDR3 bases are TGTGCCAGCAGGCCTCACCAGGGAAGCCAGCCCCAGCATTTT. The chain links TRBV6-5 to TRBJ1-5, with D possibly being TRBD1 (5 bases). CDR3 length: 14 residues. CDR1 is MNHEY, CDR2 SVGAGI, per germline. V lost 6 bases and J 7 bases, leaving 16 bases between the germline ends.

The chain recombines TRBV5-1 with TRBJ2-2; TRBD1 aligns across 9 bases. Germline CDR1 is SGHRS and CDR2 is YFSETQ. The CDR3 runs to 16 residues. After removal of 1 base from V and 3 bases from J, the junction contained 4 bases not matched to a gene. CDR3 residues: CASSLSGTGYTGELFF. CDR3 DNA sequence: TGCGCCAGCAGCTTGTCTGGGACAGGGTACACCGGGGAGCTGTTTTTT.

This clone was observed a single time. V usage is TRBV29-1 and J usage is TRBJ1-1, with a possible D match to TRBD1 (5 bases). CDR1 is SQVTM, CDR2 ANQGSEA, per germline. CDR3 length: 14 amino acids. The ends were cut back, 6 bases at V and 3 bases at J, with 17 bases in the middle. The CDR3 sequence is CSVSRDLADTEAFF. DNA of the CDR3: TGCAGCGTGTCCCGGGACCTAGCAGACACTGAAGCTTTCTTT.

The V gene is TRBV29-1, the J gene TRBJ2-1, with D perhaps being TRBD1 or TRBD2 (5 bases each). CDR1 is SQVTM, CDR2 ANQGSEA, per germline. The CDR3 contains 13 residues. The V gene lost 4 bases and the J gene lost 8 bases, with 15 bases spanning the gap. Written as DNA, the CDR3 is TGCAGCGTTGGGACGGTCCTGGGGGATGAGCAGTTCTTC. Encoded protein: CSVGTVLGDEQFF.

The rearrangement links TRBV27 to TRBJ2-7; D unresolved. CDR3 length equals 12 residues. Germline lookup yields CDR1 MNHEY and CDR2 SMNVEV (reference sequence). V was trimmed by 4 bases and J by 3 bases, leaving 7 bases between them. The DNA of the CDR3 is TGTGCCAGCAGTTCCCTGTTCTACGAGCAGTACTTC. Translated, it gives CASSSLFYEQYF.

V and J are TRBV6-1 and TRBJ1-6, with 7 bases lining up with TRBD1. V gave up 6 bases and J gave up 9 bases; unmatched junction bases: 5. The CDR3 loop spans 13 amino acids. Germline CDR1 and CDR2: MNHNS and SASEGT. The CDR3 DNA is TGTGCCAGCAGAGCAACAGGGGTTTCACCCCTCCACTTT. Amino acids: CASRATGVSPLHF.

This chain joins TRBV7-9 and TRBJ1-2, with a weak D call TRBD1 (6 bases). Per germline, CDR1 SEHNR and CDR2 FQNEAQ (reference sequence). The CDR3 runs to 12 residues. The V end lost 8 bases, the J end lost 8 bases, and 15 bases lay between the germline ends. The CDR3 DNA sequence: TGTGCCAGCGGGGAAACAGGGTACGGCTACACCTTC. This codes for CASGETGYGYTF. The entire variable domain, with the rest obtained from reference TRBV7-9 and TRBJ1-2, is as follows: DTGVSQNPRHKITKRGQNVTFRCDPISEHNRLYWYRQTLGQGPEFLTYFQNEAQLEKSRLLSDRFSAERPKGSFSTLEIQRTEQGDSAMYLCASGETGYGYTFGSGTRLTVV.

This chain connects TRBV7-8 to TRBJ1-5; perhaps TRBD1 as D (5 bases). The CDR3 covers 13 residues. The germline V and J ends were trimmed by 5 bases and 5 bases, with 10 bases remaining between them. Per the germline V gene, CDR1 is SGHVS and CDR2 is FQNEAQ. DNA of the CDR3: TGTGCCAGCAGCCTACTCAGGGATCAGCCCCAGCATTTT. Protein product: CASSLLRDQPQHF.

This chain uses TRBV6-5 with TRBJ1-2, with D maybe TRBD1 (5 bases). Germline lookup yields CDR1 MNHEY and CDR2 SVGAGI. Trimming pared 4 bases from V and 4 bases from J, leaving 13 bases between. This CDR3 contains 14 residues. This CDR3 is CASSSPRQSYGYTF. The CDR3 coding sequence is TGTGCCAGCAGTTCCCCTAGACAGTCCTATGGCTACACCTTC.

This rearrangement joins TRBV19 to TRBJ1-1; D might be TRBD1 (5 bases). CDR1 is LNHDA and CDR2 is SQIVND in the germline V gene (reference sequence). Trimming removed 2 bases from V and 0 bases from J, with 19 bases in between. The CDR3 consists of 18 residues. This CDR3 reads CASSIRRNRDRMNTEAFF. CDR3 sequence (DNA): TGTGCCAGTAGTATACGCCGAAATAGAGACAGAATGAACACTGAAGCTTTCTTT.

The chain recombines TRBV6-5 with TRBJ2-5, with 8 nucleotides matching TRBD2. Trimming removed 7 bases from V and 5 bases from J; junction bases left unmatched: 6. CDR1 is MNHEY and CDR2 is SVGAGI in the germline V gene. This CDR3 comprises 13 residues. The CDR3 region is CASTPTSVETQYF. The CDR3 DNA reads as TGTGCCAGCACCCCGACTAGCGTGGAGACCCAGTACTTC.

CDR3 bases: TGTGCCAGCAGCCCACTTGGGGGACAGTCCCAGCATTTT. Protein: CASSPLGGQSQHF. The chain joins TRBV14 to TRBJ1-5; 7 bases match TRBD1. The CDR3 consists of 13 residues. V was pared by 4 bases and J by 11 bases, with 8 bases of the junction left unmatched. The germline V gene has CDR1 SGHDN and CDR2 FVKESK.

The chain has TRBV6-6 and TRBJ1-5; TRBD1 agrees at 8 bases. This CDR3 contains 14 residues. J gave up 5 bases and V 6 bases, and 6 bases lay outside the gene matches. The V gene's germline CDR1 is MNHNY and CDR2 SVGAGI (reference sequence). CDR3 DNA: TGTGCCAGCAGGGACAGGGTAGGGGATCAGCCCCAGCATTTT. Translating it yields CASRDRVGDQPQHF.

The genes are TRBV6-5 and TRBJ1-6; 7 bases fit TRBD1. The CDR3 is 15 residues long. V lost 7 bases, J lost 7 bases, and 10 bases stayed unmatched. The germline CDR1 and CDR2 sequences are MNHEY and SVGAGI. CDR3 in DNA: TGTGCCAGCAACCTCCGGGACAGCAAGAATTCACCCCTCCACTTT. Its translation: CASNLRDSKNSPLHF.

This chain uses TRBV29-1 with TRBJ2-2; TRBD1 agrees at 7 bases. Germline CDR1 and CDR2: SQVTM and ANQGSEA. The trim removed 0 bases at V and 1 base at J, leaving 5 bases unmatched. This CDR3 has 16 residues. Written as DNA, the CDR3 is TGCAGCGTTGAAGAAGTGGGGACAGTGAACACCGGGGAGCTGTTTTTT. Translation: CSVEEVGTVNTGELFF.

The V and J genes are TRBV19 and TRBJ1-1; D call uncertain. This CDR3 has 14 amino acids. In germline, CDR1 is LNHDA, CDR2 SQIVND (reference sequence). Trimming shortened V by 1 base and J by 1 base, and 7 bases separated the two germline ends. CDR3 DNA sequence: TGTGCCAGTAGTATAGTCGACTGGAACACTGAAGCTTTCTTT. This gives the protein CASSIVDWNTEAFF. Supplemented by reference TRBV19 and TRBJ1-1, the full variable domain reads DGGITQSPKYLFRKEGQNVTLSCEQNLNHDAMYWYRQDPGQGLRLIYYSQIVNDFQKGDIAEGYSVSREKKESFPLTVTSAQKNPTAFYLCASSIVDWNTEAFFGQGTRLTVV.

This clone has just one count. The V call is TRBV11-3, the J call TRBJ2-1; D uncertain. CDR3 length: 14 amino acids. From germline, CDR1 is SGHNT and CDR2 YENEEA. Between the trimmed V and J ends, which lost 4 bases and 8 bases, there was a span of 15 bases. The DNA for the CDR3 is TGTGCCAGCAGCTCCTTGTTCTCGGCGGATGAGCAGTTCTTC. Encoded protein: CASSSLFSADEQFF.

The chain has TRBV5-4 and TRBJ2-7, with 8 bases lining up with TRBD1. Per germline, CDR1 SGHNT and CDR2 YYREEE (reference sequence). The CDR3 has 12 amino acids. After removal of 3 bases from V and 10 bases from J, the junction contained 6 bases not matched to a gene. The CDR3 DNA follows: TGTGCCAGCAGCTCCCAGGGGGCAGGTCAGTACTTC. It yields the protein CASSSQGAGQYF.

The chain links TRBV23-1 to TRBJ2-7; D perhaps matches TRBD1 (6 bases). TRBV23-1 is an ORF, with its function uncertain. V lost 6 bases and J 3 bases, leaving 12 bases between the germline ends. The CDR3 loop spans 13 amino acids. CDR3 sequence (DNA): TGCGCCAGCAGGATACACAGGGACTACGAGCAGTACTTC. Its protein is CASRIHRDYEQYF.

This chain connects TRBV6-5 to TRBJ1-2, with D tentatively TRBD1 (5 bases). The CDR3 runs to 15 residues. The V end was cut by 3 bases, the J end by 4 bases, with 15 bases between. CDR1 and CDR2 (germline): MNHEY, SVGAGI. The CDR3 here is CASSYLAGQGYGYTF. CDR3 bases: TGTGCCAGCAGTTATCTCGCAGGGCAGGGCTATGGCTACACCTTC.

The rearrangement joins TRBV30 to TRBJ2-6, with D hard to call. Per the germline V gene, CDR1 is GTSNPN and CDR2 is SVGIG (reference sequence). V lost 0 bases and J 2 bases, leaving 8 bases between the germline ends. The length of the CDR3 is 15 residues. DNA of the CDR3: TGTGCCTGGAGTGTAATGGGCGCTGGGGCCAACGTCCTGACTTTC. Protein sequence: CAWSVMGAGANVLTF.

The chain is built from TRBV30 and TRBJ1-5, with D maybe TRBD1 (5 bases). Germline V gene sequence: CDR1 GTSNPN, CDR2 SVGIG (reference sequence). V lost 5 bases, J lost 5 bases, and 13 bases lay in between. The CDR3 is 13 residues long. CDR3 loop: CAWDRGSDQPQHF. The CDR3 nucleotides are TGTGCCTGGGACAGAGGTTCCGATCAGCCCCAGCATTTT.